This T cell receptor beta chain originates from a study of blood T cell repertoires in COVID-19. Overall study: There were acute and convalescent COVID-19 samples, and they came from the United States, Italy and Spain. Nucleic acid was either cDNA or gDNA, and it came from T cells, B-cell-depleted T cells, or PBMCs.

Original processing methods: Amplification of reference gene primers was used by the study to estimate nucleated cell counts. Profiled with immunoSEQ multiplex PCR; TCRdb holds only in-frame clones, not every one. V, J and clone size are taken as reported in that table, and D and trimming were inferred from the DNA itself. The table lists roughly 290,000 clones, about nine tenths of them singletons, with 12% in the top ten. Source material: peripheral blood. This sequence originates from a woman aged 55-69 years with acute or convalescent COVID-19.

CDR3 sequence reads: CASSLPALPREQYF. In DNA, the CDR3 is TGTGCCAGCAGCTTGCCCGCCCTACCGAGGGAGCAGTACTTC. This chain joins TRBV5-4 and TRBJ2-7, with no clear D. CDR3 length: 14 residues. V shed 1 base and J shed 7 bases, with 15 bases lying between them. Germline CDR1 and CDR2: SGHNT and YYREEE (reference sequence).